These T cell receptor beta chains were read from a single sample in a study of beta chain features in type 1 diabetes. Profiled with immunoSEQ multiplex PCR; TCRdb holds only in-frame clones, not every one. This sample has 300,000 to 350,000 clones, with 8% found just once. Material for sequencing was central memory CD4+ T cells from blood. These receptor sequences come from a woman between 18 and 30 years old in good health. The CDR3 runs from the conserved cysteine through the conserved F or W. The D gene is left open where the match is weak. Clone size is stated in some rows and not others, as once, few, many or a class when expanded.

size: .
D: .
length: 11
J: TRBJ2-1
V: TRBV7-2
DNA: TGTGCCAGCAGCTTCGACAGGACCCAGTTCTTC
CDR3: CASSFDRTQFF

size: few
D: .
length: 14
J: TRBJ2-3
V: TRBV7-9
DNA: TGTGCCAGCAGCTTAGGAGGAGGGGTAGATACGCAGTATTTT
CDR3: CASSLGGGVDTQYF

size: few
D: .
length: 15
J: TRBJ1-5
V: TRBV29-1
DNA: TGCAGCGTTGGGTTGGGGGCGAGTGGCAATCAGCCCCAGCATTTT
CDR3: CSVGLGASGNQPQHF

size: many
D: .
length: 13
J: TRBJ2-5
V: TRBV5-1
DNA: TGCGCCAGCATGGAGGGGGCCAGGGAGACCCAGTACTTC
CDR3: CASMEGARETQYF

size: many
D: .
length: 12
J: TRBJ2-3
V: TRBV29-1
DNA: TGCAGCGTTGTCGGGTGGGGGAGTACGCAGTATTTT
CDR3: CSVVGWGSTQYF

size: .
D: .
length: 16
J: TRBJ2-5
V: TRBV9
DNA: TGTGCCAGCAGCGTAGGGCCTTCAGCCGGGCAAGAGACCCAGTACTTC
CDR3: CASSVGPSAGQETQYF

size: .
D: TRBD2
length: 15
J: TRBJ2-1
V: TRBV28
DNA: TGTGCCAGCAGTTTAGGGACTAGCGCCAACAATGAGCAGTTCTTC
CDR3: CASSLGTSANNEQFF

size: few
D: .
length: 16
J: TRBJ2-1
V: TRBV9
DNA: TGTGCCAGCAGCGTAGGAGCGGCAATAGCGCACAATGAGCAGTTCTTC
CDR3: CASSVGAAIAHNEQFF

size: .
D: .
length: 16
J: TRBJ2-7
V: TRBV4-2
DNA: TGTGCCAGCAGCAGACAGTATTCGGGAGCGAACTACGAGCAGTACTTC
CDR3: CASSRQYSGANYEQYF

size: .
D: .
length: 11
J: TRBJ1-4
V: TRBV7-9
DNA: TGTGCCAGCAGCTCCGGGTTTAAACTGTTTTTT
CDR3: CASSSGFKLFF

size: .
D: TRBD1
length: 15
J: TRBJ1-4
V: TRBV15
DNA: TGTGCCACCAGCAGAGACAGGACAGGGTATGAAAAACTGTTTTTT
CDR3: CATSRDRTGYEKLFF

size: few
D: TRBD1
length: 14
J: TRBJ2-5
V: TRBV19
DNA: TGTGCCAGTAGTATAATGGGACAGCAAGAGACCCAGTACTTC
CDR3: CASSIMGQQETQYF

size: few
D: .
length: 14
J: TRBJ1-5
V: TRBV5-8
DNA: TGTGCCAGCAGCAGGCCCGGGCAGGGGTGGCCCCAGCATTTT
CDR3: CASSRPGQGWPQHF